This T cell receptor beta chain was obtained from a study of T cell repertoires in cytomegalovirus infection. In TCRdb, the reads were re-called with MiXCR into one record per CDR3 protein. Altogether fewer than 650,000 distinct CDR3 sequences are present, over 35% being singletons, with the ten largest covering more than 40%. The V and J ends lost 5 bases and 1 base respectively, with 9 bases between them. The germline CDR1 and CDR2 sequences are MNHNY and SVGAGI (reference sequence). This CDR3 region has 14 residues. Worth noting for this clonotype: What it binds is not known.

This sequence was found in a human donor in good health (CMV status not recorded). Some clones in this sample may be carry-over from other donors' samples. This sample comprised cultured PBMCs, obtained from culture after CMV antigen stimulation. The chain carries TRBV6-6 and TRBJ2-1, with D unresolved. Here the CDR3 DNA reads TGTGCCAGCAGTAACCAAGGATCCTACAATGAGCAGTTCTTC. It encodes CASSNQGSYNEQFF.